These 14 T cell receptor beta chains were sequenced from one sample in a study of blood T cell repertoires in COVID-19. TCRdb's table, derived via immunoSEQ multiplex PCR, lists solely in-frame clones and lacks some. The sample records around 79,000 clones, around 89% being singletons. Sequenced input: peripheral blood. Receptors originate from a man in his sixties or seventies with active or convalescent COVID-19.

This sequence joins TRBV6-2 or TRBV6-3 and TRBJ1-1; D uncertain. The CDR3 consists of 12 residues. Germline assignment: CDR1 MNHEY and CDR2 SVGEGT. V was pared by 6 bases and J by 1 base, with 6 bases between. The CDR3 coding sequence is TGTGCCAGCAGCCACAGGAACACTGAAGCTTTCTTT. Translated, it gives CASSHRNTEAFF.

In its sample, this clone ranks as medium-sized. The chain uses TRBV27 and TRBJ1-4; 7 bases match TRBD1. The CDR3 totals 18 residues. The V gene's germline CDR1 is MNHEY and CDR2 SMNVEV (reference sequence). The trim removed 4 bases at V and 3 bases at J, leaving 14 bases unmatched. The CDR3 coding sequence is TGTGCCAGCAGTTCCCACCGTGGGACAGCCAGGGCTAATGAAAAACTGTTTTTT. As protein: CASSSHRGTARANEKLFF.

V gene TRBV6-4 combines with J gene TRBJ2-6; tentatively, D is TRBD1 (7 bases). The CDR3 has 17 amino acids. Germline CDR1 reads MRHNA; CDR2 reads SNTAGT. Trimming stripped 2 bases from V and 1 base from J, with 12 bases between. The CDR3 loop is CASSDGSGGSGANVLTF. DNA for the CDR3: TGTGCCAGCAGTGACGGTTCAGGGGGGTCTGGGGCCAACGTCCTGACTTTC.

This clone was seen only a few times. The rearrangement uses TRBV29-1 and TRBJ2-3, with 10 positions matching TRBD1. The V segment lost 1 base and the J segment 4 bases; nucleotides outside the gene matches: 2. The CDR3 runs to 14 residues. Germline V gene data show CDR1 as SQVTM and CDR2 as ANQGSEA. CDR3: CSVEGDRGADTQYF. The CDR3 DNA reads TGCAGCGTTGAAGGGGACAGGGGAGCAGATACGCAGTATTTT.

Here the CDR3 reads CASNQQGQGTYEQYF. The CDR3 nucleotides are TGTGCCAGCAACCAACAGGGACAGGGAACCTACGAGCAGTACTTC. The chain is built from TRBV27 and TRBJ2-7; TRBD1 matches 9 bases. CDR1 is MNHEY, CDR2 SMNVEV, per germline (reference sequence). The CDR3 has 15 residues. J lost 2 bases, V lost 7 bases, and 9 bases had no gene match.

The chain combines TRBV12-3 or TRBV12-4 with TRBJ1-2, with D possibly being TRBD1 (5 bases). The CDR3 length is 12 residues. V was trimmed by 6 bases and J by 8 bases, leaving 13 bases between them. The CDR3 DNA follows: TGTGCCAGCAGCCCAAGGGGAAAAGGCTACACCTTC. Translated, it gives CASSPRGKGYTF.

The chain is built from TRBV9 and TRBJ2-7, with TRBD1 matching 7 bases. V gave up 3 bases and J gave up 4 bases; unmatched junction bases: 10. The germline V gene has CDR1 SGDLS and CDR2 YYNGEE. The CDR3 is made up of 15 amino acids. This CDR3 reads CASSEDRASFYEQYF. CDR3 nucleotides: TGTGCCAGCAGCGAAGACAGGGCCTCGTTTTACGAGCAGTACTTC.

Only a few counts were recorded for this clone. The chain recombines TRBV7-2 with TRBJ1-4, with D possibly TRBD1 on 5 matching bases. Trimming pared 5 bases from V and 3 bases from J, leaving 13 bases between. The germline CDR1 and CDR2 sequences are SGHTA and FQGNSA. The CDR3 sequence is 15 residues long. The CDR3 is CASSPKTGANEKLFF. CDR3 coding DNA: TGTGCCAGCAGCCCAAAGACGGGGGCTAATGAAAAACTGTTTTTT.

V and J are TRBV10-3 and TRBJ1-5, with 7 bases identical to TRBD1. The germline V gene encodes CDR1 ENHRY and CDR2 SYGVKD. This CDR3 is 14 amino acids long. Trimming removed 2 bases from V and 6 bases from J; junction bases left unmatched: 4. The CDR3 loop reads CAISEAGGSQPQHF. CDR3 coding DNA: TGTGCCATCAGTGAGGCAGGGGGGAGTCAGCCCCAGCATTTT.

The rearrangement joins TRBV7-2 to TRBJ1-5; D might be TRBD1 (5 bases). Trimming took off 3 bases at V and 3 bases at J, with 12 bases between the two ends. CDR3 length: 15 amino acids. Germline-derived CDR1 and CDR2 are SGHTA and FQGNSA. The CDR3 sequence is CASSFGTTINQPQHF. DNA of the CDR3: TGTGCCAGCAGCTTCGGGACTACCATCAATCAGCCCCAGCATTTT. Using reference TRBV7-2 and TRBJ1-5 for the parts outside the CDR3, the full variable domain is GAGVSQSPSNKVTEKGKDVELRCDPISGHTALYWYRQSLGQGLEFLIYFQGNSAPDKSGLPSDRFSAERTGGSVSTLTIQRTQQEDSAVYLCASSFGTTINQPQHFGDGTRLSIL.

This chain connects TRBV30 to TRBJ2-3, with D possibly matching TRBD2 (5 bases). V was shortened by 4 bases and J by 2 bases, with 10 bases between the two germline ends. Looked up from germline, CDR1 is GTSNPN and CDR2 is SVGIG (reference sequence). CDR3 length: 13 amino acids. The CDR3 DNA reads as TGTGCCTGGACAGACTACCCCACAGATACGCAGTATTTT. Translation gives CAWTDYPTDTQYF.

CDR3 sequence reads: CASSIRGAGEIGELFF. As DNA, the CDR3 is TGTGCCAGTAGTATACGGGGCGCGGGAGAGATCGGGGAGCTGTTTTTT. The rearrangement uses TRBV19 and TRBJ2-2; 7 nucleotides agree with TRBD2. CDR1 and CDR2 (germline): LNHDA, SQIVND (reference sequence). This CDR3 has 16 residues. With V trimmed by 2 bases and J by 7 bases, 10 bases remained unmatched.

The CDR3 DNA reads TGTGCCTGGAGTGTACTAGGCAGATTTAACTATGGCTACACCTTC. Translating gives CAWSVLGRFNYGYTF. The chain combines TRBV30 with TRBJ1-2; the D is unclear. The CDR3 totals 15 residues. V was shortened by 0 bases and J by 1 base, with 12 bases between the two germline ends. Germline CDR1 reads GTSNPN; CDR2 reads SVGIG (reference sequence).

The genes are TRBV24-1 and TRBJ2-7; 7 bases line up with TRBD1. The germline V gene has CDR1 KGHDR and CDR2 SFDVKD. J was trimmed by 0 bases and V by 3 bases; bases with no gene match: 4. CDR3 length: 15 amino acids. CDR3 DNA: TGTGCCACCAGTGATCCCGGGACAGACTCCTACGAGCAGTACTTC. Translating it yields CATSDPGTDSYEQYF.